The 8 T cell receptor beta chains in this list originate from one sample, sequenced in a study of cytomegalovirus exposure and HLA in healthy donors. PCR was performed using 60 Vbeta and 13 Jbeta primers. The method was immunoSEQ multiplex PCR; TCRdb's version includes in-frame clones alone and lacks a portion of them. The sample consists of more than 200,000 clones, around 76% of them appearing once. Source material: PBMCs. The receptors were sampled from a man aged 40-49 years in good health and CMV-seropositive.

The chain uses TRBV7-8 and TRBJ2-7, with 10 positions matching TRBD2. Germline CDR1 and CDR2: SGHVS and FQNEAQ. V shed 5 bases, J shed 7 bases, and the junction held 5 bases outside the gene matches. The CDR3 loop spans 13 amino acids. The CDR3 protein is CASSRRLAGEQYV. CDR3 DNA sequence: TGTGCCAGCAGCCGCAGACTAGCGGGTGAGCAGTACGTC.

V and J are TRBV7-3 and TRBJ2-3, with no clear D. Germline V lookup: CDR1 SGHTA, CDR2 FQGTGA. Trimming left V 5 bases short and J 0 bases short, with 12 bases between. The CDR3 is 15 residues long. The CDR3 DNA is TGTGCCAGCAGCCCCCTCCCCTCCAGCACAGATACGCAGTATTTT. Its translation: CASSPLPSSTDTQYF. The variable domain in full, with the rest retrieved from reference TRBV7-3 and TRBJ2-3, is GAGVSQTPSNKVTEKGKYVELRCDPISGHTALYWYRQSLGQGPEFLIYFQGTGAADDSGLPNDRFFAVRPEGSVSTLKIQRTERGDSAVYLCASSPLPSSTDTQYFGPGTRLTVL.

This chain links TRBV5-4 with TRBJ2-2, with 8 positions matching TRBD2. Unmatched junction bases numbered 9, after V lost 3 bases and J lost 5 bases. Germline V gene sequence: CDR1 SGHNT, CDR2 YYREEE (reference sequence). CDR3 size: 16 residues. CDR3 in amino acids: CASSSQRELWTGELFF. The CDR3 DNA is TGTGCCAGCAGCTCGCAGCGGGAGTTATGGACCGGGGAGCTGTTTTTT.

This clone was observed once. V usage is TRBV9 and J usage is TRBJ1-1; 8 bases match TRBD1. The CDR3 is made up of 15 amino acids. The V gene's germline CDR1 is SGDLS and CDR2 YYNGEE. V trimming: 3 bases; J trimming: 5 bases; junction bases outside the gene matches: 9. The CDR3 loop is CASSADRGKRTEAFF. CDR3 coding DNA: TGTGCCAGCAGCGCCGACAGGGGAAAAAGGACTGAAGCTTTCTTT. Combining the CDR3 with reference TRBV9 and TRBJ1-1 gives the whole variable domain DSGVTQTPKHLITATGQRVTLRCSPRSGDLSVYWYQQSLDQGLQFLIQYYNGEERAKGNILERFSAQQFPDLHSELNLSSLELGDSALYFCASSADRGKRTEAFFGQGTRLTVV.

This clone was recorded once. The chain is built from TRBV7-8 and TRBJ1-4; TRBD1 aligns across 7 bases. This CDR3 has 16 amino acids. CDR1 is SGHVS, CDR2 FQNEAQ, per germline. The trim removed 5 bases at V and 0 bases at J, leaving 6 bases unmatched. In nucleotides, the CDR3 is TGTGCCAGCAGCCGAGCAGGGGGTACAACTAATGAAAAACTGTTTTTT. Its protein product is CASSRAGGTTNEKLFF.

V usage is TRBV18 and J usage is TRBJ1-1, with 8 bases that match TRBD1. J lost 3 bases, V lost 5 bases, and 5 bases had no gene match. Germline assignment: CDR1 KGHSH and CDR2 LQKENI. This CDR3 spans 14 amino acids. CDR3 sequence reads: CASSGGQGDTEAFF. CDR3 nucleotide sequence: TGTGCCAGCTCAGGTGGACAGGGAGACACTGAAGCTTTCTTT.

The chain is built from TRBV6-6 and TRBJ1-2, with D unresolved. The germline CDR1 and CDR2 sequences are MNHNY and SVGAGI (reference sequence). Trimming removed 6 bases from V and 2 bases from J, with 4 bases in between. The CDR3 runs to 11 residues. The CDR3 sequence is CASRGNYGYTF. CDR3 sequence (DNA): TGTGCCAGCAGGGGCAACTATGGCTACACCTTC.

The chain carries TRBV27 and TRBJ2-7, with 9 bases lining up with TRBD1. Germline trimming cut 0 bases from V and 2 bases from J; bases unmatched to any gene: 5. CDR1 and CDR2 from the germline V gene are MNHEY and SMNVEV (reference sequence). The CDR3 has 16 amino acids. CDR3 DNA: TGTGCCAGCAGTTTATCGACCGGGACAGGGCCCTACGAGCAGTACTTC. It translates to CASSLSTGTGPYEQYF.